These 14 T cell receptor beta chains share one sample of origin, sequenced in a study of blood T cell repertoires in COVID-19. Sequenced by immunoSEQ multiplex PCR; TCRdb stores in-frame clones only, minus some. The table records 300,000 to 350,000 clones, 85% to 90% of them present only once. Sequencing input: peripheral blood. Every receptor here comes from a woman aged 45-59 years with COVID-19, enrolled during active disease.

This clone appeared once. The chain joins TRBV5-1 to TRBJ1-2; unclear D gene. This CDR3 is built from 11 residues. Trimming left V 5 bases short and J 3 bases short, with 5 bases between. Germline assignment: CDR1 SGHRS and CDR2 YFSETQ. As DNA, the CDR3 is TGCGCCAGCAGTCAGGACTATGGCTACACCTTC. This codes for CASSQDYGYTF.

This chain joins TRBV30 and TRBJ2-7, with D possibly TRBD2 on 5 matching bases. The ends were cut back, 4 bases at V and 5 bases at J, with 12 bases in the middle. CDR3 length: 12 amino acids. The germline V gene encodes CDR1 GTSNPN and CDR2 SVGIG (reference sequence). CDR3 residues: CAWTGNRDEQYF. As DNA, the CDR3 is TGTGCCTGGACGGGGAATCGGGACGAGCAGTACTTC.

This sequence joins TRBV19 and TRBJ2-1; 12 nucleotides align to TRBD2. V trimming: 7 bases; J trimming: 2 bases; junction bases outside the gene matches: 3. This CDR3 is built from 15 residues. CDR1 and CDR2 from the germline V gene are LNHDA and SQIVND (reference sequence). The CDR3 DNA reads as TGTGCCAGTATCCGGACTAGCGGGACCTACAATGAGCAGTTCTTC. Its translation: CASIRTSGTYNEQFF.

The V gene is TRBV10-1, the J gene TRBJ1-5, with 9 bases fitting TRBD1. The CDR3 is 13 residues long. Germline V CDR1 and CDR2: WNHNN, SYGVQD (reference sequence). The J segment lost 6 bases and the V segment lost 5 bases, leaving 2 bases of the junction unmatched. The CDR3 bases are TGCGCCAGCAGTAAACAGGGGGCTCAGCCCCAGCATTTT. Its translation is CASSKQGAQPQHF.

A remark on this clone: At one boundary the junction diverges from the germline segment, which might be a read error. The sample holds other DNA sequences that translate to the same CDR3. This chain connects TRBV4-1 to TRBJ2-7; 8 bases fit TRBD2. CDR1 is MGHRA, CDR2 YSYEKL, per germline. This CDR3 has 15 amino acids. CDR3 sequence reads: CASSLSGSQAYEQYF. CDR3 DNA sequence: TGCGCCAGCAGCTTGAGCGGGAGCCAAGCCTACGAGCAGTATTTC.

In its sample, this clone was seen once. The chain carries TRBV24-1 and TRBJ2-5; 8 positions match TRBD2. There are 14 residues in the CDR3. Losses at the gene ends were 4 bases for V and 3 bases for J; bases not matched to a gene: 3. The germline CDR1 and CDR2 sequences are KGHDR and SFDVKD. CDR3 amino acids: CATSEPGGEETQYF. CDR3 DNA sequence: TGTGCCACCAGTGAACCCGGGGGGGAAGAGACCCAGTACTTC.

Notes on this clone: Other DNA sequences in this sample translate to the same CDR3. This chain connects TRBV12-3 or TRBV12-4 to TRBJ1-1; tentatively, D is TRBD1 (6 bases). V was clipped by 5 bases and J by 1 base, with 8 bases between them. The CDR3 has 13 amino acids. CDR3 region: CASSPTGNTEAFF. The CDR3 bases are TGTGCCAGCAGTCCGACAGGGAACACTGAAGCTTTCTTT.

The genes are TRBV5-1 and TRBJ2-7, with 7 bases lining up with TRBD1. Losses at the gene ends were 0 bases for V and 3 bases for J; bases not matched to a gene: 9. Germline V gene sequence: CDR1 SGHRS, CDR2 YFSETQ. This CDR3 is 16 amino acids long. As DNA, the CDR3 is TGCGCCAGCAGCTTGGACCGGGACAGTTGGGACTACGAGCAGTACTTC. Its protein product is CASSLDRDSWDYEQYF.

The CDR3 region has the DNA TGTGCCAGCCCAACCCAGGGGCACTCTGGAAACACCATATATTTT. Protein product: CASPTQGHSGNTIYF. The chain links TRBV18 to TRBJ1-3, with D maybe TRBD1 (6 bases). The CDR3 has 15 residues. Germline V gene data show CDR1 as KGHSH and CDR2 as LQKENI. With 8 bases removed from V and 0 bases from J, the gap between germline ends came to 14 bases.

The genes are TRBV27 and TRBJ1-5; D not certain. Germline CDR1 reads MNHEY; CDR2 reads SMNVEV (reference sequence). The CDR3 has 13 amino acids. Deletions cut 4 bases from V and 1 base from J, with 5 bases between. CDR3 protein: CASSSYSNQPQHF. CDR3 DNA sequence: TGTGCCAGCAGTTCCTACAGCAATCAGCCCCAGCATTTT.

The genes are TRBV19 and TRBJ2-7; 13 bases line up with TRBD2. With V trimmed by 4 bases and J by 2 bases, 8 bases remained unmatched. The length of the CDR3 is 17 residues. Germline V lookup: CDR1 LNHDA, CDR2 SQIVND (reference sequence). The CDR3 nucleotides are TGTGCCAGTAGTAATGGACTAGCGGGAGTCCATCCCTACGAGCAGTACTTC. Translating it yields CASSNGLAGVHPYEQYF.

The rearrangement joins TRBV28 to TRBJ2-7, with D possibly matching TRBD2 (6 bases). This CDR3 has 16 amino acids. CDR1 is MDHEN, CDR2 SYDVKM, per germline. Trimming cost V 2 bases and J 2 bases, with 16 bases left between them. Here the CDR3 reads CASSLGAGFGAYEQYF. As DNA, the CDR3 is TGTGCCAGCAGTTTAGGGGCGGGATTTGGGGCCTACGAGCAGTACTTC.

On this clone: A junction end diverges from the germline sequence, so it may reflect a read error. CDR3 amino acids: CATSDQPQGGVQGTQYF. The CDR3, as DNA: TGTGCCACCAGTGATCAGCCACAGGGTGGGGTACAAGGGACCCAGTACTTC. The chain has TRBV24-1 and TRBJ2-5; maybe TRBD1 (6 bases). This CDR3 region has 17 residues. Germline lookup yields CDR1 KGHDR and CDR2 SFDVKD.

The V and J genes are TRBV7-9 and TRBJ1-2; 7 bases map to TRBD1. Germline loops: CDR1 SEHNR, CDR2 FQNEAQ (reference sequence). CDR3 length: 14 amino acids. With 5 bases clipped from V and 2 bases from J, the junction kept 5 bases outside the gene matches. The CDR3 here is CASSPRQGNYGYTF. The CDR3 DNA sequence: TGTGCCAGCAGCCCAAGACAGGGAAACTATGGCTACACCTTC.